These 27 T cell receptor beta chains were sequenced from one sample in a study of CD8+ T cells in alopecia areata. Reverse transcription of extracted RNA yielded cDNA, which provided the sequencing template. TCRdb's copy holds only in-frame clones and misses some; the assay was immunoSEQ multiplex PCR. The table lists around 120,000 clones, less than 80% of them singletons. The sequencing input was CD4+ T cells sorted from blood. All receptors derive from a human donor in good health.

This clone was detected only a few times. This chain connects TRBV2 to TRBJ1-1; perhaps TRBD1 as D (5 bases). V shed 5 bases and J shed 4 bases, with 8 bases lying between them. Germline V lookup: CDR1 SNHLY, CDR2 FYNNEI. This CDR3 is built from 12 residues. CDR3 residues: CASSPDSTEAFF. The CDR3, as DNA: TGTGCCAGCAGTCCAGACAGCACTGAAGCTTTCTTT.

This clone was counted a few times. The V call is TRBV6-1, the J call TRBJ2-3; TRBD1 is a possible D gene (5 bases). Trimming shortened V by 8 bases and J by 4 bases, and 16 bases separated the two germline ends. Germline V CDR1 and CDR2: MNHNS, SASEGT. This CDR3 is 14 amino acids long. CDR3 coding DNA: TGTGCCAGCGCTGGGGCGGCCCCGCCAGATACGCAGTATTTT. Protein product: CASAGAAPPDTQYF.

V and J are TRBV5-4 and TRBJ2-3; 14 bases are shared with TRBD2. V shed 2 bases, J shed 3 bases, and the junction held 2 bases outside the gene matches. Per germline, CDR1 SGHNT and CDR2 YYREEE (reference sequence). This CDR3 contains 16 residues. The DNA for the CDR3 is TGTGCCAGCAGCTTACGACTAGCGGGGGGGACAGATACGCAGTATTTT. Amino acid sequence: CASSLRLAGGTDTQYF.

This clone was picked up a small number of times. This chain links TRBV29-1 with TRBJ2-5; D ambiguous. CDR1 is SQVTM, CDR2 ANQGSEA, per germline. This CDR3 is 13 amino acids long. Deletions cut 6 bases from V and 3 bases from J, with 14 bases between. The CDR3 here is CSVRFGGEETQYF. The CDR3 DNA is TGCAGCGTCCGATTTGGTGGGGAAGAGACCCAGTACTTC.

CDR3: CSVPGAVSYEQYF. Written as DNA, the CDR3 is TGCAGCGTCCCTGGGGCGGTTTCCTACGAGCAGTACTTC. This chain uses TRBV29-1 with TRBJ2-5; tentatively, D is TRBD1 (5 bases). The J call may be wrong; the DNA end is better matched by TRBJ2-7. The CDR3 sequence is 13 residues long. Per germline, CDR1 SQVTM and CDR2 ANQGSEA.

This clone turned up a few times. CDR3 loop: CSVRQRGREETQYF. As DNA, the CDR3 is TGCAGCGTGAGACAGAGAGGACGGGAAGAGACCCAGTACTTC. The chain is built from TRBV29-1 and TRBJ2-5; tentative D call: TRBD1 (5 bases). Germline V CDR1 and CDR2: SQVTM, ANQGSEA. V dropped 6 bases and J dropped 3 bases, with 17 bases sitting between them. CDR3 length: 14 residues.

This clone has a handful of counts. V usage is TRBV28 and J usage is TRBJ2-3; D call uncertain. Trimming removed 7 bases from V and 7 bases from J, with 9 bases in between. CDR3 length equals 11 residues. Germline CDR1 and CDR2: MDHEN and SYDVKM. The CDR3 loop is CASTDSNTQYF. The CDR3 nucleotides are TGTGCCAGCACTGACTCCAATACGCAGTATTTT.

V usage is TRBV29-1 and J usage is TRBJ1-1; no clear D gene. This CDR3 has 10 residues. Germline CDR1 reads SQVTM; CDR2 reads ANQGSEA. The ends were cut back, 7 bases at V and 6 bases at J, with 9 bases in the middle. In DNA form, the CDR3 reads TGCAGCGCCTCTAATTCTGAAGCTTTCTTT. This encodes CSASNSEAFF. Filled out from reference TRBV29-1 and TRBJ1-1, the complete variable domain reads SAVISQKPSRDICQRGTSLTIQCQVDSQVTMMFWYRQQPGQSLTLIATANQGSEATYESGFVIDKFPISRPNLTFSTLTVSNMSPEDSSIYLCSASNSEAFFGQGTRLTVV.

This chain joins TRBV6-5 and TRBJ2-3, with D maybe TRBD2 (5 bases). Germline loops: CDR1 MNHEY, CDR2 SVGAGI. This CDR3 comprises 13 residues. In DNA, the CDR3 is TGTGCTTCGACGGGATCCACCACAGATACGCAGTATTTT. Protein product: CASTGSTTDTQYF.

V gene TRBV5-1 combines with J gene TRBJ2-3, with D possibly being TRBD1 or TRBD2 (5 bases each). The length of the CDR3 is 14 residues. From germline, CDR1 is SGHRS and CDR2 YFSETQ. Trimming pared 3 bases from V and 3 bases from J, leaving 11 bases between. CDR3 in DNA: TGCGCCAGCAGCTGGGCCGGGGCTACAGATACGCAGTATTTT. This sequence encodes CASSWAGATDTQYF.

The chain links TRBV29-1 to TRBJ1-2; 9 positions match TRBD1. Looked up from germline, CDR1 is SQVTM and CDR2 is ANQGSEA. This CDR3 has 13 residues. The V gene end was trimmed by 2 bases and the J gene end by 7 bases; junction bases not matched to a gene: 5. CDR3 region: CSVERDRASGYTF. The CDR3 DNA reads as TGCAGCGTTGAAAGGGACAGGGCGAGTGGCTACACCTTC.

V usage is TRBV29-1 and J usage is TRBJ2-5; no clear D gene. Germline V gene data show CDR1 as SQVTM and CDR2 as ANQGSEA. Deletions cut 1 base from V and 5 bases from J, with 14 bases between. The CDR3 spans 14 residues. The CDR3 region is CSVEVSPVAETQYF. The CDR3 region has the DNA TGCAGCGTTGAAGTCAGCCCGGTTGCTGAGACCCAGTACTTC.

This clone was detected a few times. This rearrangement joins TRBV6-1 to TRBJ2-1, with unresolved D. Germline-derived CDR1 and CDR2 are MNHNS and SASEGT. The CDR3 is 12 amino acids. Between the trimmed V and J ends, which lost 5 bases and 10 bases, there was a span of 12 bases. The CDR3 protein is CASSKLPWEQFF. The CDR3 nucleotides read TGTGCCAGCAGTAAGCTCCCCTGGGAGCAGTTCTTC.

V gene TRBV29-1 combines with J gene TRBJ2-3; D is perhaps TRBD1 (5 bases). Trimming took off 5 bases at V and 6 bases at J, with 18 bases between the two ends. The CDR3 length is 14 residues. Germline CDR1 reads SQVTM; CDR2 reads ANQGSEA. The CDR3 region has the DNA TGCAGCGTTCGGACATCCTCTGGTTCGGATACGCAGTATTTT. Its translation: CSVRTSSGSDTQYF.

This chain links TRBV29-1 with TRBJ2-3, with D possibly being TRBD1 (5 bases). Between the trimmed V and J ends, which lost 4 bases and 6 bases, there was a span of 11 bases. The CDR3 runs to 12 residues. Germline V lookup: CDR1 SQVTM, CDR2 ANQGSEA. This CDR3 reads CSVAEGVDTQYF. The CDR3, as DNA: TGCAGCGTTGCCGAAGGGGTCGATACGCAGTATTTT.

The chain employs TRBV11-2 and TRBJ2-7; 8 bases match TRBD2. Germline loops: CDR1 SGHAT, CDR2 FQNNGV. CDR3 length: 14 amino acids. J was trimmed by 7 bases and V by 5 bases; bases with no gene match: 10. The chain's CDR3 is CASSRERGSEEQYF. The DNA of the CDR3 is TGTGCCAGCAGCCGGGAGCGGGGGTCGGAGGAGCAGTACTTC.

The rearrangement links TRBV5-6 to TRBJ1-5, with D perhaps TRBD1 (6 bases). Deletions cut 4 bases from V and 0 bases from J, with 8 bases between. Germline V CDR1 and CDR2: SGHDT, YYEEEE. The CDR3 has 14 residues. The CDR3 nucleotides are TGTGCCAGCAGCGGACAGAATAGCAATCAGCCCCAGCATTTT. It encodes CASSGQNSNQPQHF.

This rearrangement joins TRBV29-1 to TRBJ2-3; D assignment may be TRBD1 or TRBD2 (6 bases each). The germline V and J ends were trimmed by 4 bases and 3 bases, with 14 bases remaining between them. The CDR3 covers 14 residues. Looked up from germline, CDR1 is SQVTM and CDR2 is ANQGSEA. CDR3 nucleotides: TGCAGCGTTGTCGGGGGCCGGGGGACAGATACGCAGTATTTT. Its protein is CSVVGGRGTDTQYF.

This clone was observed a handful of times. The V call is TRBV20-1, the J call TRBJ2-7; perhaps TRBD1 as D (5 bases). V lost 2 bases and J lost 3, with 5 bases in between. Looked up from germline, CDR1 is DFQATT and CDR2 is SNEGSKA (reference sequence). This CDR3 contains 11 residues. The CDR3, as DNA: TGCAGTGCTAGAAGGGGCTACGAGCAGTACTTC. It translates to CSARRGYEQYF.

The rearrangement joins TRBV2 to TRBJ1-5; D is unresolved. The ends were cut back, 0 bases at V and 2 bases at J, with 8 bases in the middle. The CDR3 totals 15 residues. CDR1 is SNHLY and CDR2 is FYNNEI in the germline V gene. CDR3 amino acids: CASSEAEGGNQPQHF. DNA of the CDR3: TGTGCCAGCAGTGAAGCGGAGGGTGGCAATCAGCCCCAGCATTTT.

The rearrangement uses TRBV7-9 and TRBJ2-2; TRBD1 matches 7 bases. Germline lookup yields CDR1 SEHNR and CDR2 FQNEAQ (reference sequence). This CDR3 comprises 14 residues. J gave up 4 bases and V 5 bases, and 4 bases lay outside the gene matches. CDR3 amino acids: CASSETGSTGELFF. CDR3 bases: TGTGCCAGCAGCGAGACAGGGAGCACCGGGGAGCTGTTTTTT.

The V and J genes are TRBV7-6 and TRBJ1-2; unclear D gene. The CDR3 runs to 14 residues. With 5 bases removed from V and 8 bases from J, the gap between germline ends came to 18 bases. Germline V gene lookup returns CDR1 SGHVS and CDR2 FNYEAQ. CDR3 nucleotides: TGTGCCAGCAGCCCGATGAGGTCCCCGTCCGGCTACACCTTC. Encoded protein: CASSPMRSPSGYTF.

This clone was seen just once. The chain employs TRBV30 and TRBJ2-7, with D perhaps TRBD1 or TRBD2 (5 bases each). The germline gives CDR1 GTSNPN, CDR2 SVGIG (reference sequence). This CDR3 region has 12 residues. V was shortened by 3 bases and J by 2 bases, with 8 bases between the two germline ends. This CDR3 is CAWRGDPYEQYF. The CDR3 DNA follows: TGTGCCTGGAGGGGGGACCCCTACGAGCAGTACTTC. Variable domain in full (rest from reference TRBV30 and TRBJ2-7): SQTIHQWPATLVQPVGSPLSLECTVEGTSNPNLYWYRQAAGRGLQLLFYSVGIGQISSEVPQNLSASRPQDRQFILSSKKLLLSDSGFYLCAWRGDPYEQYFGPGTRLTVT.

V and J are TRBV6-5 and TRBJ2-7, with D hard to call. CDR3 length equals 13 residues. Per the germline V gene, CDR1 is MNHEY and CDR2 is SVGAGI. The V gene lost 6 bases and the J gene lost 3 bases, with 12 bases spanning the gap. The CDR3 loop reads CASSAPKFYEQYF. The DNA of the CDR3 is TGTGCCAGCAGCGCTCCCAAGTTCTACGAGCAGTACTTC.

The chain links TRBV29-1 to TRBJ2-3; the D call may be TRBD1 or TRBD2 (6 bases each). The CDR3 extends over 13 amino acids. The germline V gene has CDR1 SQVTM and CDR2 ANQGSEA. V was shortened by 3 bases and J by 2 bases, with 9 bases between the two germline ends. The CDR3 DNA reads TGCAGCGTTGATCGGGGGCTCACAGATACGCAGTATTTT. Protein product: CSVDRGLTDTQYF.

CDR3 residues: CASRRAIDTDTQYF. The CDR3 region has the DNA TGTGCCAGCAGGAGAGCAATAGACACAGATACGCAGTATTTT. The chain uses TRBV6-1 and TRBJ2-3; D call uncertain. The germline gives CDR1 MNHNS, CDR2 SASEGT. The CDR3 loop spans 14 amino acids. Trimming pared 6 bases from V and 2 bases from J, leaving 12 bases between.

This clone was counted a few times. The chain recombines TRBV14 with TRBJ1-1; 7 nucleotides line up with TRBD1. This CDR3 region has 16 residues. Germline loops: CDR1 SGHDN, CDR2 FVKESK. V lost 7 bases, J lost 1 base, and 12 bases stayed unmatched. This CDR3 reads CASTIAGRQGNTEAFF. DNA of the CDR3: TGTGCCAGCACCATAGCGGGGAGACAGGGGAACACTGAAGCTTTCTTT.